This T cell receptor (beta chain) was obtained from a study of CD8 T cells in Susac syndrome. Germline loops: CDR1 LNHDA, CDR2 SQIVND (reference sequence). CDR3 length equals 13 residues. V lost 6 bases and J lost 8, with 14 bases in between. Sequencing targeted TCR beta in blood CD8+ and CD4+ T cells. The multiple sclerosis controls consisted of treatment-naive patients with relapsing-remitting disease, either stable or active. Negative magnetic isolation gave CD8+ and CD4+ cells; FACS enriched CD8+ TEMRA. Random hexamers were used to reverse transcribe the RNA input (roughly 0.5 to 1 ug). The amplification used immunoSEQ multiplex PCR on TCR beta CDR3; it spanned 54 Vbeta and 13 Jbeta. MiXCR, run by TCRdb on the immunoSEQ multiplex PCR reads, gives a single entry per CDR3 protein. Of about 250,000 distinct CDR3 sequences listed, around 93% are singletons.

The chain is built from TRBV19 and TRBJ2-1, with D possibly matching TRBD2 (5 bases). The clonotype originates from a human donor with multiple sclerosis. What was sequenced was CD4+ T cells from PBMCs. This CDR3 is CASSLTRIDEQFF. The CDR3 DNA reads TGTGCCAGTAGCCTAACTAGAATAGATGAGCAGTTCTTC.